The 11 T cell receptor beta chains reported below all come from one sample, sequenced in a study of blood T cell repertoires in COVID-19. This table comes from immunoSEQ multiplex PCR, and its TCRdb copy is limited to in-frame clones, with some not included. The data hold about 220,000 clones, with approximately 85% observed a single time. The sample was peripheral blood. The receptors come from a middle-aged man who had recovered from COVID-19.

This rearrangement joins TRBV11-2 to TRBJ2-1, with TRBD1 matching 9 bases. Per the germline V gene, CDR1 is SGHAT and CDR2 is FQNNGV. Trimming at V came to 5 bases and at J to 6 bases, leaving 11 bases not matched to a gene. This CDR3 contains 16 residues. The CDR3 protein is CASSKNLGTGSNEQFF. CDR3 nucleotides: TGTGCCAGCAGCAAAAACCTCGGGACAGGGTCCAATGAGCAGTTCTTC.

The chain uses TRBV7-8 and TRBJ2-1; no firm D call. V lost 7 bases to trimming and J lost 0 bases, with 7 bases between them. This CDR3 is 13 amino acids long. The germline gives CDR1 SGHVS, CDR2 FQNEAQ. The CDR3 DNA sequence: TGTGCCAGCAAGTTGAGCTCCTACAATGAGCAGTTCTTC. As protein: CASKLSSYNEQFF.

This chain links TRBV5-6 with TRBJ2-1, with 8 bases lining up with TRBD2. The CDR3 has 16 amino acids. Trimming at V came to 1 base and at J to 2 bases, leaving 5 bases not matched to a gene. The V gene's germline CDR1 is SGHDT and CDR2 YYEEEE. CDR3 coding DNA: TGTGCCAGCAGCTTGAGATCCGGGAGGGCCTACAATGAGCAGTTCTTC. This encodes CASSLRSGRAYNEQFF.

The rearrangement joins TRBV5-4 to TRBJ2-5; 14 bases line up with TRBD2. V lost 4 bases, J lost 4 bases, and 15 bases stayed unmatched. The CDR3 is 19 residues long. The germline V gene encodes CDR1 SGHNT and CDR2 YYREEE (reference sequence). CDR3 sequence reads: CASSPGTSGSAQGGETQYF. As DNA, the CDR3 is TGTGCCAGCAGCCCTGGGACTAGCGGGAGCGCCCAAGGAGGAGAGACCCAGTACTTC.

This rearrangement joins TRBV19 to TRBJ1-2, with 9 bases identical to TRBD1. After removal of 2 bases from V and 7 bases from J, the junction contained 5 bases not matched to a gene. The germline V gene has CDR1 LNHDA and CDR2 SQIVND (reference sequence). The CDR3 is 14 amino acids. CDR3 sequence reads: CASSIPGQGVGYTF. The DNA of the CDR3 is TGTGCCAGTAGTATACCGGGACAGGGAGTTGGCTACACCTTC.

The V and J genes are TRBV6-6 and TRBJ2-7, with 14 bases matching TRBD2. V was pared by 6 bases and J by 3 bases, with 4 bases of the junction left unmatched. Per the germline V gene, CDR1 is MNHNY and CDR2 is SVGAGI (reference sequence). The CDR3 contains 15 residues. CDR3 protein: CASSPGLAGVYEQYF. The CDR3 region has the DNA TGTGCCAGCAGCCCGGGACTAGCGGGGGTCTACGAGCAGTACTTC.

The V gene is TRBV30, the J gene TRBJ1-2; the D gene is possibly TRBD1 (6 bases). V was cut by 4 bases and J by 7 bases, with 10 bases left in between. The CDR3 totals 11 residues. The germline V gene has CDR1 GTSNPN and CDR2 SVGIG (reference sequence). The chain's CDR3 is CAWNNRAGYTF. The CDR3 DNA is TGTGCCTGGAACAACAGGGCTGGCTACACCTTC.

The chain joins TRBV12-3 or TRBV12-4 to TRBJ1-3; D uncertain. The CDR3 consists of 13 residues. V shed 5 bases and J shed 4 bases, with 9 bases lying between them. The CDR3 loop is CASSPAAGNTIYF. CDR3 DNA sequence: TGTGCCAGCAGTCCCGCGGCCGGAAACACCATATATTTT.

The CDR3 loop is CATSDPPLAGWSYNEQFF. In DNA form, the CDR3 reads TGTGCCACCAGTGATCCCCCACTAGCGGGATGGTCCTACAATGAGCAGTTCTTC. The rearrangement joins TRBV24-1 to TRBJ2-1; TRBD2 matches 10 bases. Looked up from germline, CDR1 is KGHDR and CDR2 is SFDVKD. The CDR3 covers 18 residues. J gave up 1 base and V 3 bases, and 8 bases lay outside the gene matches.

This clone was counted a few times. CDR3 nucleotides: TGTGCCACCTCCGGCATGGGAGCGGGACAGGTAGAAAATCAGCCCCAGCATTTT. Translation: CATSGMGAGQVENQPQHF. The rearrangement links TRBV15 to TRBJ1-5; 8 positions agree with TRBD1. J lost 4 bases, V lost 8 bases, and 19 bases had no gene match. Germline CDR1 is LNHNV and CDR2 is YYDKDF (reference sequence). The CDR3 is 18 residues long.

The J gene is TRBJ1-5, the V gene TRBV28, with TRBD1 as a possible D gene (5 bases). V was cut by 7 bases and J by 3 bases, with 13 bases left in between. Per germline, CDR1 MDHEN and CDR2 SYDVKM. The CDR3 contains 14 residues. This CDR3 reads CASTSRVNNQPQHF. Written as DNA, the CDR3 is TGTGCCAGCACTTCCAGGGTGAACAATCAGCCCCAGCATTTT.